The rows below give T cell receptor beta chains drawn from one sample of a study of tumor and adjacent non-tumor tissue in lung cancer. MiXCR was run by TCRdb on the multiplex PCR reads, yielding one entry per CDR3 protein. The sample contains 65,000 to 95,000 distinct CDR3 sequences, nearly 70% of which appear only once. The specimen sequenced was lung tumor tissue. Receptors originate from a woman aged 70-85 years with non-small cell lung cancer. The CDR3 runs from the conserved cysteine through the conserved F or W. The order of the fields is V gene, D gene, J gene, clone size, CDR3 protein, CDR3 DNA. D genes are given only for firm matches. Size is omitted from some rows. Given values are once, few, many or a class for expanded clones.

v_gene: TRBV29-1
d_gene: .
j_gene: TRBJ2-1
abundance: .
CDR3aa: CSSRQDQDNEQSF
CDR3nt: TGCAGCTCTCGACAGGATCAGGACAATGAGCAGTCCTTC

v_gene: TRBV7-8
d_gene: .
j_gene: TRBJ2-6
abundance: .
CDR3aa: CAGSLTGLAPSGANVLTF
CDR3nt: TGTGCCGGCAGCTTAACAGGGTTGGCCCCCTCTGGGGCCAACGTCCTGACTTTC

v_gene: TRBV11-3
d_gene: TRBD2
j_gene: TRBJ2-1
abundance: .
CDR3aa: CAVSLDGAGGVDEQFF
CDR3nt: TGTGCCGTCAGCTTAGACGGAGCGGGAGGTGTTGATGAGCAGTTCTTC

v_gene: TRBV7-9
d_gene: .
j_gene: TRBJ2-7
abundance: .
CDR3aa: CARNLDEPEQYF
CDR3nt: TGTGCCAGGAACTTGGACGAGCCCGAGCAGTACTTC

v_gene: TRBV12-3/TRBV12-4
d_gene: TRBD1
j_gene: TRBJ1-2
abundance: .
CDR3aa: CASIWGTVSGYTF
CDR3nt: TGTGCCAGCATCTGGGGGACAGTCTCCGGCTACACCTTC

v_gene: TRBV28
d_gene: TRBD2
j_gene: TRBJ2-3
abundance: .
CDR3aa: CVSSGDGINTQYF
CDR3nt: TGTGTCAGCAGCGGGGATGGGATAAATACGCAGTATTTT

v_gene: TRBV5-1
d_gene: .
j_gene: TRBJ1-6
abundance: many
CDR3aa: CASSLAPDTNSPLHF
CDR3nt: TGCGCCAGCAGCTTGGCACCGGACACCAATTCACCCCTCCACTTT

v_gene: TRBV6-1
d_gene: .
j_gene: TRBJ1-1
abundance: .
CDR3aa: CVSPGSPPNAEAFF
CDR3nt: TGTGTCAGCCCGGGATCACCCCCTAATGCTGAAGCTTTCTTT

v_gene: TRBV11-2
d_gene: .
j_gene: TRBJ1-1
abundance: .
CDR3aa: CASSSQALGQQRETFF
CDR3nt: TGTGCCAGCAGCTCACAAGCATTGGGGCAGCAACGGGAAACTTTCTTT

v_gene: TRBV5-1
d_gene: .
j_gene: TRBJ2-5
abundance: .
CDR3aa: CASRMGSGSLTQYF
CDR3nt: TGCGCCAGCAGGATGGGATCGGGATCCTTGACCCAGTACTTC

v_gene: TRBV5-1
d_gene: .
j_gene: TRBJ1-2
abundance: .
CDR3aa: CPSSWDGGPYYGYTF
CDR3nt: TGCCCCAGCAGCTGGGACGGAGGCCCATACTATGGCTACACCTTC

v_gene: TRBV12-3/TRBV12-4
d_gene: .
j_gene: TRBJ1-1
abundance: many
CDR3aa: CASSLVVNTEAFF
CDR3nt: TGTGCCAGCAGTTTAGTAGTTAACACTGAAGCTTTCTTT

v_gene: TRBV4-2
d_gene: .
j_gene: TRBJ2-1
abundance: .
CDR3aa: CVSSLPGRSSNEQFF
CDR3nt: TGTGTCAGCAGCCTACCGGGGAGAAGTAGCAATGAGCAGTTCTTC

v_gene: TRBV4-2
d_gene: .
j_gene: TRBJ1-6
abundance: .
CDR3aa: CAGNQKTGLSDSPLHF
CDR3nt: TGTGCCGGCAACCAAAAAACGGGGTTGTCAGATTCACCCCTCCACTTT

v_gene: TRBV11-1
d_gene: .
j_gene: TRBJ1-2
abundance: .
CDR3aa: CASSHSRVGYGYTF
CDR3nt: TGTGCCAGTAGTCATTCGCGAGTTGGCTATGGCTACACTTTC

v_gene: TRBV28
d_gene: TRBD1
j_gene: TRBJ2-7
abundance: many
CDR3aa: CASSLLTLTGNSYEQYF
CDR3nt: TGTGCCAGCAGTCTCCTAACCTTGACAGGGAACTCCTACGAGCAGTACTTC